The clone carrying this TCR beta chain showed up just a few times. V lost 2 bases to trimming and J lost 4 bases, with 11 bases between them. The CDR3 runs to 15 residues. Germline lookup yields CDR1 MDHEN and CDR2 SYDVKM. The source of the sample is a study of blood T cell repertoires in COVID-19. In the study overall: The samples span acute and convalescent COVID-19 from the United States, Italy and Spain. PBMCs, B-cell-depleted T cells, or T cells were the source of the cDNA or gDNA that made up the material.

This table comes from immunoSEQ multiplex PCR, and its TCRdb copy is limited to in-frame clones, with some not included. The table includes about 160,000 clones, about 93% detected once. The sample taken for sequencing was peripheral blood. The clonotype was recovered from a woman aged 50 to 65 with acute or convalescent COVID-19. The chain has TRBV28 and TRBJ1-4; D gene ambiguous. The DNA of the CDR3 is TGTGCCAGCAGTTTACCCTCCGGGAATAATGAAAAACTGTTTTTT. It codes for CASSLPSGNNEKLFF.